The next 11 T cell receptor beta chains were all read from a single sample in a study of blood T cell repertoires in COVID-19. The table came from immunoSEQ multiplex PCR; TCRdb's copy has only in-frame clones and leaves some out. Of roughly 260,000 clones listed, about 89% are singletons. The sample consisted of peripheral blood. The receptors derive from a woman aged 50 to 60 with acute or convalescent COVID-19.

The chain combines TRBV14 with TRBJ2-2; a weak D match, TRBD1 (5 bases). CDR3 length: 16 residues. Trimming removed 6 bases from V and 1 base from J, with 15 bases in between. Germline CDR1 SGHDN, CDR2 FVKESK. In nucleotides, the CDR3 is TGTGCCAGCAGAGTATGGGGCCAGATGAACACCGGGGAGCTGTTTTTT. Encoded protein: CASRVWGQMNTGELFF.

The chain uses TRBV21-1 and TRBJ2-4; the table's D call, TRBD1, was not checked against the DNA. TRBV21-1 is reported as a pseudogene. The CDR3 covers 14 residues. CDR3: CASSNRGRKNIQYF. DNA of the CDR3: TGTGCCAGCAGCAACAGGGGGCGAAAAAACATTCAGTACTTC.

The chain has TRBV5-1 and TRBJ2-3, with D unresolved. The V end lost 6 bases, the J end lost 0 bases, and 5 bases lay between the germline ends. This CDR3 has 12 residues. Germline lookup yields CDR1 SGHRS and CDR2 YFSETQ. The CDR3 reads CASTTSTDTQYF. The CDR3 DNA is TGCGCCAGCACCACTAGCACAGATACGCAGTATTTT.

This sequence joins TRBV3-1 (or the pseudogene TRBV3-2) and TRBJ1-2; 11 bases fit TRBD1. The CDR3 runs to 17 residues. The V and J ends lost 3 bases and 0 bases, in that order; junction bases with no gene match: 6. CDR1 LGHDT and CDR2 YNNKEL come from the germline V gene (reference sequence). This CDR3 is CASSQLGQGGANYGYTF. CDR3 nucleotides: TGTGCCAGCAGCCAGTTGGGACAGGGGGGGGCTAACTATGGCTACACCTTC.

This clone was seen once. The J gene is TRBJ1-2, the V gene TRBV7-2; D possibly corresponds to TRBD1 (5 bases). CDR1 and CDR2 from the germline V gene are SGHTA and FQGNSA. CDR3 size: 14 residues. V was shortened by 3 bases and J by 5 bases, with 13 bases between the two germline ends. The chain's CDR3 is CASSLGMGGYGYTF. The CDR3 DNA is TGTGCCAGCAGCTTGGGCATGGGGGGTTATGGCTACACCTTC.

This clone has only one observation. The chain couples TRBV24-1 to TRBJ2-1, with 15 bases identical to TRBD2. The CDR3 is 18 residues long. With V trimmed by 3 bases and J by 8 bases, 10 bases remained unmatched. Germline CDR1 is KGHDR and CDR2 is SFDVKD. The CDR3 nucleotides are TGTGCCACCAGTGATCCCTCGAGGACTAGCGGGAGGGTGGATGAGCAGTTCTTC. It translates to CATSDPSRTSGRVDEQFF.

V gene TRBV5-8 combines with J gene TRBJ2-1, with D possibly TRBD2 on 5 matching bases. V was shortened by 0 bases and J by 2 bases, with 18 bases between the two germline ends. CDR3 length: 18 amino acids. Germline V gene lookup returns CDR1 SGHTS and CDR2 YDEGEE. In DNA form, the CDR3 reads TGTGCCAGCAGCTTGGTCGGGGAAGGAATAGGCCCCTACAATGAGCAGTTCTTC. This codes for CASSLVGEGIGPYNEQFF.

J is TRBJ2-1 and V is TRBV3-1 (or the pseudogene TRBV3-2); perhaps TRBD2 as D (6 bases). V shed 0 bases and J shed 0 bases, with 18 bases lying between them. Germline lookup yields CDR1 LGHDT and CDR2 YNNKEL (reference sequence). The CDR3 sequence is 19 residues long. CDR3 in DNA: TGTGCCAGCAGCCAAGATCGGGGGTGGCGGGGAGACTCCTACAATGAGCAGTTCTTC. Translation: CASSQDRGWRGDSYNEQFF.

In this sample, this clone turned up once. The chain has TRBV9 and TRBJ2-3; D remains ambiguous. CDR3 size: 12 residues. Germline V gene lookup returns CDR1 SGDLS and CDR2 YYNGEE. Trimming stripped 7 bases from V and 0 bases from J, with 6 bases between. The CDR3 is CASAGSTDTQYF. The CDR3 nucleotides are TGTGCCAGCGCCGGGAGCACAGATACGCAGTATTTT.

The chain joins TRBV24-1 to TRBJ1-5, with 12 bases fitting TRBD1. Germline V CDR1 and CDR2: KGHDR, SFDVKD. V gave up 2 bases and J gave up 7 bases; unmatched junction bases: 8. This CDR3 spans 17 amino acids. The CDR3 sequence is CATSDWQGQGAGQPQHF. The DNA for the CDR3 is TGTGCCACCAGTGATTGGCAGGGACAGGGGGCTGGACAGCCCCAGCATTTT.

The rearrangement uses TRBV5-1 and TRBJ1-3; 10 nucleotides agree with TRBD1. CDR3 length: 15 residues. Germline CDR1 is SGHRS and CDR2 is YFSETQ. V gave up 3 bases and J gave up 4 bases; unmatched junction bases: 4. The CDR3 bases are TGCGCCAGCAGCTCGGACAGGGGGACGGGAAACACCATATATTTT. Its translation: CASSSDRGTGNTIYF.